This is a list of T cell receptor beta chains from one sample in a study of cytomegalovirus exposure and HLA in healthy donors. This table comes from immunoSEQ multiplex PCR, and its TCRdb copy is limited to in-frame clones, with some not included. The table includes about 360,000 clones, 80% to 90% detected once. Sequenced material: PBMCs. These receptors were collected from a woman in her late teens or twenties in good health and CMV-seronegative. Both conserved end residues are part of each CDR3. The D gene is left open where the match is weak. Rows may omit the clone size; those that give it use once, few, many or a size class.

d_call,j_call,clone_size,v_call,cdr3_aa,cdr3_nt
TRBD2,TRBJ2-1,-,TRBV5-1,CASSHLTSGGAREQFF,TGCGCCAGCAGCCATCTCACTAGCGGGGGGGCTAGGGAGCAGTTCTTC
TRBD1,TRBJ2-7,-,TRBV2,CASSVRQGLLEQYF,TGTGCCAGCAGTGTGAGACAGGGTCTGCTGGAGCAGTACTTC
-,TRBJ1-2,-,TRBV5-4,CASSWEYGYTF,TGTGCCAGCAGCTGGGAGTATGGCTACACCTTC
-,TRBJ1-5,few,TRBV6-1,CASTETPGAQHF,TGTGCCAGCACTGAGACTCCGGGGGCCCAGCATTTT
TRBD1,TRBJ2-1,-,TRBV7-8,CASSLYGTGYNEQFF,TGTGCCAGCAGCTTGTATGGGACAGGCTACAATGAGCAGTTCTTC
-,TRBJ2-7,-,TRBV7-9,CASSLSGRPYEQYF,TGTGCCAGCAGCTTATCCGGCAGGCCCTACGAGCAGTACTTC
-,TRBJ2-7,-,TRBV7-8,CASSLGQLQYF,TGTGCCAGCAGCCTAGGACAACTGCAGTACTTC
TRBD1,TRBJ2-2,once,TRBV5-1,CASSLLGQGSTGELFF,TGCGCCAGCAGCTTGCTGGGACAGGGTTCGACCGGGGAGCTGTTTTTT
-,TRBJ2-7,-,TRBV30,CAWTKGEYDEQYF,TGTGCCTGGACTAAAGGGGAATACGACGAGCAGTACTTC
-,TRBJ2-7,-,TRBV6-1,CASSAHEQYF,TGTGCCAGCAGTGCTCACGAGCAGTACTTC
TRBD1,TRBJ1-2,once,TRBV5-1,CASSLSPGGDYGYTF,TGCGCCAGCAGCCTTTCCCCAGGGGGCGACTATGGCTACACCTTC
TRBD2,TRBJ2-7,-,TRBV19,CASSLKTSGVSYEQYF,TGTGCCAGTAGTCTGAAGACTAGCGGGGTCTCCTACGAGCAGTACTTC
-,TRBJ2-7,-,TRBV11-3,CASSLNRDHEQYF,TGTGCCAGCAGCCTAAACAGGGATCACGAGCAGTACTTC
TRBD2,TRBJ2-1,-,TRBV27,CASSFYGGASNEQFF,TGTGCCAGCAGTTTCTACGGGGGGGCATCCAATGAGCAGTTCTTC
TRBD1,TRBJ1-1,-,TRBV6-5,CASSYRTGGVGTEAFF,TGTGCCAGCAGTTACCGGACAGGGGGCGTTGGCACTGAAGCTTTCTTT
TRBD2,TRBJ2-7,once,TRBV19,CASSIIAGAPYEQYF,TGTGCCAGTAGTATTATAGCGGGGGCCCCCTACGAGCAGTACTTC
-,TRBJ2-7,-,TRBV18,CASSPRGDEQYF,TGTGCCAGCTCACCACGGGGGGACGAGCAGTACTTC
TRBD2,TRBJ2-1,-,TRBV5-1,CASSLVSAGVNEQFF,TGCGCCAGCAGCTTGGTTTCGGCGGGAGTAAATGAGCAGTTCTTC